This T cell receptor (beta chain) comes out of a study of cytomegalovirus exposure and HLA in healthy donors. Study-wide background: Approximately 170 million T cells yielded under 130 million unique TCR beta sequences in earlier analysis. About 85 million unique TCR sequences came from HLA-typed donors in an early release.

At the time of sampling, donors were nominally healthy, though unrecorded immune exposures were likely. Notes on the study in general: Analyzed later, most CMV-associated TCR beta chains appeared HLA-restricted.

A remark on this clone: Antigen: not known.

This PCR relied on a set of 60 Vbeta primers and 13 Jbeta primers. Generated by immunoSEQ multiplex PCR, the TCRdb table keeps only in-frame clones and is missing some. The top ten hold 1.5% to 2% of the sample, which has 70,000 or so clones, 86% seen once. Germline loops: CDR1 SGHRS, CDR2 YFSETQ. Trimming removed 0 bases at V and 4 bases at J, with 10 bases between. The CDR3 consists of 14 residues. The origin of this receptor is a woman in her 30s in good health and CMV-seronegative. Sequencing used PBMCs. V and J are TRBV5-1 and TRBJ1-2; D gene uncertain. This chain's CDR3 is CASSLGGASYGYTF. DNA of the CDR3: TGCGCCAGCAGCTTGGGGGGAGCCAGCTATGGCTACACCTTC.